Here is one T cell receptor beta chain with its context. Antigen unknown. The data are from a study of persistence of HIV-infected CD4 T cells. Study-wide results and caveats: TCRbeta richness was lower in CMV- and Gag-responding cells than in anti-CD3/anti-CD28-responding cells.

J gave up 6 bases and V 3 bases, and 3 bases lay outside the gene matches. Germline V gene lookup returns CDR1 LGHNT and CDR2 FRNRAP. The CDR3 sequence is 14 residues long. This nonspecific control used anti-CD3/anti-CD28 bead stimulation of CD4+ T cells. Responding CD4+ T cells were sorted by upregulation of both CD40 ligand and CD69. This was the immunoSEQ version 4 assay in survey mode. Genomic DNA was diluted to roughly 9.4 ng/uL, up to 1 ug per sample. TCRdb's copy holds only in-frame clones and misses some; the assay was immunoSEQ multiplex PCR. Seen here are about 46,000 clones, about nine tenths observed once, and the top ten hold 3% to 3.5%.

The gene calls are TRBV12-5 and TRBJ2-2; 8 bases align to TRBD2. The sequencing used CD4+ T cells sorted from PBMCs after roughly 20-hour stimulation, collected from a patient who received antiretroviral therapy. This clonotype was sampled from an adult woman with HIV who was CMV-seropositive. This CDR3 reads CASGLGTRAGELFF. The CDR3 bases are TGTGCTAGTGGTTTAGGGACTAGAGCCGGGGAGCTGTTTTTT.